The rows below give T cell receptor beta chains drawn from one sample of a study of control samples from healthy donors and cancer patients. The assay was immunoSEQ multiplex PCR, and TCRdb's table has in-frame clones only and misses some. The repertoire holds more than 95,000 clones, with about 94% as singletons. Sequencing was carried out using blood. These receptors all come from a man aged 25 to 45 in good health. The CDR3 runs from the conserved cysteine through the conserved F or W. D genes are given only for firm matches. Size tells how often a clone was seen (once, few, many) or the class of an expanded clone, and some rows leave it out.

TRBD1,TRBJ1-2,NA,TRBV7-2,CASSFSGQGTNGYTF,TGTGCCAGCAGCTTTTCCGGACAGGGCACCAATGGCTACACCTTC
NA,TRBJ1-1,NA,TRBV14,CASSPLGQTEAFF,TGTGCCAGCAGCCCCCTTGGACAGACTGAAGCTTTCTTT
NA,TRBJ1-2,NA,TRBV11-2,CASSLGDGNYGYTF,TGTGCCAGCAGCTTAGGGGACGGGAACTATGGCTACACCTTC
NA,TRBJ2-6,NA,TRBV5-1,CASSLLQGALSGANVLTF,TGCGCCAGCAGCCTGTTACAGGGAGCCTTATCGGGGGCCAACGTCCTGACTTTC
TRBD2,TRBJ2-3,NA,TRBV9,CASSDRGGPDTQYF,TGTGCCAGCAGCGATCGGGGGGGGCCAGATACGCAGTATTTT
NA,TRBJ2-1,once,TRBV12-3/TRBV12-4,CASTRRGIEQFF,TGTGCCAGCACACGACGCGGTATTGAGCAGTTCTTC
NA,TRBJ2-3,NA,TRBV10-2,CASSDPDYDTQYF,TGCGCCAGCAGTGACCCCGACTACGATACGCAGTATTTT
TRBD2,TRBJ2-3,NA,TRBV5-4,CASSLGLAGGPNMSTDTQYF,TGTGCCAGCAGCCTCGGACTAGCGGGCGGGCCTAACATGAGCACAGATACGCAGTATTTT
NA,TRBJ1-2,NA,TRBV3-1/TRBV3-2,CASSQDLGQGLYPQANYGYTF,TGTGCCAGCAGCCAAGATTTGGGCCAGGGGCTCTATCCCCAAGCTAACTATGGCTACACCTTC
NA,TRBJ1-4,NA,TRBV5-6,CASSSGPERFF,TGTGCCAGCAGTTCAGGACCAGAGAGGTTTTTT
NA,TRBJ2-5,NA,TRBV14,CASSQRGGNQETQYF,TGTGCCAGCAGCCAACGTGGGGGGAACCAAGAGACCCAGTACTTC
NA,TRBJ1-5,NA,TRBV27,CASSDPGGNQPQHF,TGTGCCAGCAGTGACCCGGGGGGCAATCAGCCCCAGCATTTT
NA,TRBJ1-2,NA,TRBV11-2,CASSHDRLGGYTF,TGTGCCAGCAGCCATGACAGGCTGGGTGGCTACACCTTC
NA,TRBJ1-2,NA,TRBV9,CASSVGRQAQGYTF,TGTGCCAGCAGCGTTGGCAGACAGGCGCAAGGCTACACCTTC
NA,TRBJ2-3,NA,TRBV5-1,CASSLGPGADTQYF,TGCGCCAGCAGCTTGGGGCCGGGGGCAGATACGCAGTATTTT
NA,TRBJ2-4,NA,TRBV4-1,CASSLHIGVQENIQYF,TGCGCCAGCAGCCTACATATCGGGGTTCAGGAAAACATTCAGTACTTC
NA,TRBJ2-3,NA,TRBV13,CASSLRQGVDTQYF,TGTGCCAGCAGCTTAAGGCAGGGCGTTGATACGCAGTATTTT
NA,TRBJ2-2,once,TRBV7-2,CASSLGRGSGELFF,TGTGCCAGCAGCTTAGGGAGGGGGTCGGGGGAGCTGTTTTTT
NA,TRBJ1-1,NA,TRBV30,CAWSVQVGTEAFF,TGTGCCTGGAGTGTACAAGTGGGAACTGAAGCTTTCTTT
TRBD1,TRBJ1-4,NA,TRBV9,CASSEYRGGANEKLFF,TGTGCCAGCAGCGAATACAGGGGAGGAGCTAATGAAAAACTGTTTTTT
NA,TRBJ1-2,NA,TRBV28,CASRSLMGGGYGYTF,TGTGCCAGCAGATCTCTCATGGGGGGCGGCTATGGCTACACCTTC
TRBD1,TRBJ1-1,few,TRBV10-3,CAIRGQQNTEAFF,TGTGCCATCAGGGGACAGCAGAACACTGAAGCTTTCTTT
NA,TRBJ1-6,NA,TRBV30,CAWRVGGNNSPLHF,TGTGCCTGGAGAGTTGGAGGGAATAATTCACCCCTCCACTTT
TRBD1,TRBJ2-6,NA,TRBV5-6,CASSLPRQGPSGANVLTF,TGTGCCAGCAGCTTGCCCCGACAGGGTCCCTCTGGGGCCAACGTCCTGACTTTC
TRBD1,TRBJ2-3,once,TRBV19,CASSIRTGVGDTQYF,TGTGCCAGTAGTATCCGGACAGGGGTTGGAGATACGCAGTATTTT
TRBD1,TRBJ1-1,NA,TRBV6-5,CASSSGGSTEAFF,TGTGCCAGCAGCTCAGGGGGAAGTACTGAAGCTTTCTTT
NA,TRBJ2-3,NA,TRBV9,CASSAVSRPSTDTQYF,TGTGCCAGCAGCGCGGTCAGCCGCCCTAGCACAGATACGCAGTATTTT
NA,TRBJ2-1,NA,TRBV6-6,CASSYSREQFF,TGTGCCAGCAGTTACTCGAGGGAGCAGTTCTTC
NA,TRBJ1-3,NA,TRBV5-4,CASRDPAGNTIYF,TGTGCCAGCAGGGACCCAGCGGGAAACACCATATATTTT
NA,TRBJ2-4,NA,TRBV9,CASSAGQAPLGIQYF,TGTGCCAGCAGCGCCGGGCAGGCCCCACTTGGCATTCAGTACTTC
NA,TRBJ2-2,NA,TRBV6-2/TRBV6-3,CASSKQLKSGELFF,TGTGCCAGCAGTAAGCAGTTGAAAAGCGGGGAGCTGTTTTTT
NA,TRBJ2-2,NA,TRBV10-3,CASVGTPNTGELFF,TGTGCCTCAGTAGGGACACCAAACACCGGGGAGCTGTTTTTT
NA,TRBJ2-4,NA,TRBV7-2,CASSPEAGRVKNIQYF,TGTGCCAGCAGCCCAGAGGCTGGTAGGGTAAAAAACATTCAGTACTTC
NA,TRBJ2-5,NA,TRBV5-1,CASSAGQRQETQYF,TGCGCCAGCAGTGCGGGACAGCGTCAAGAGACCCAGTACTTC
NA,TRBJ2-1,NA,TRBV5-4,CASSLPYAETEQFF,TGTGCCAGCAGCTTACCGTACGCAGAGACTGAGCAGTTCTTC
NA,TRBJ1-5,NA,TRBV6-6,CASNRQRRNQPQHF,TGTGCCAGCAATAGACAGCGGAGGAACCAGCCCCAGCATTTT
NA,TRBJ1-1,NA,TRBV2,CASKMGVATTFF,TGTGCCAGCAAGATGGGGGTGGCAACGACTTTCTTT
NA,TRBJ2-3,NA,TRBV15,CATSREPGATQYF,TGTGCCACCAGCAGAGAGCCCGGCGCCACGCAGTATTTT
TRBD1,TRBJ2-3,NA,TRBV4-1,CASSLTSQGGTDTQYF,TGCGCCAGCAGCCTTACTAGTCAGGGGGGCACAGATACGCAGTATTTT
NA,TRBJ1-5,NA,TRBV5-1,CASSRDPNQPQHF,TGCGCCAGCAGCCGTGACCCGAATCAGCCCCAGCATTTT
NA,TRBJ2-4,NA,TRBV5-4,CASSLDRSKNIQYF,TGTGCCAGCAGCTTAGACAGGTCCAAAAACATTCAGTACTTC
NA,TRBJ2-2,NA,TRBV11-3,CASSLGGLNTGELFF,TGTGCCAGCAGCTTAGGCGGCCTGAACACCGGGGAGCTGTTTTTT
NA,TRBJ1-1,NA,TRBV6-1,CASSELGSMNTEAFF,TGTGCCAGCAGTGAACTAGGGTCGATGAACACTGAAGCTTTCTTT
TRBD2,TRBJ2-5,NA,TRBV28,CASSFPGLAGGWETQYF,TGTGCCAGCAGTTTTCCAGGGCTAGCGGGGGGATGGGAGACCCAGTACTTC
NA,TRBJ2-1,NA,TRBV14,CASSLLRDYNEQFF,TGTGCCAGCAGCCTCCTGCGGGACTACAATGAGCAGTTCTTC
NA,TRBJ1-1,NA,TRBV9,CASSVAASTEAFF,TGTGCCAGCAGCGTAGCCGCGTCCACTGAAGCTTTCTTT
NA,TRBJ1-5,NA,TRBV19,CASGGSLISRQHF,TGTGCCAGTGGCGGATCCCTGATCAGCCGCCAGCATTTT
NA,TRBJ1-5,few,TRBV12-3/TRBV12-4,CASSLGANQPQHF,TGTGCCAGCAGTTTAGGGGCCAATCAGCCCCAGCATTTT
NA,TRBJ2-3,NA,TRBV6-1,CASSDQASTDTQYF,TGTGCCAGCAGTGACCAGGCTAGCACAGATACGCAGTATTTT
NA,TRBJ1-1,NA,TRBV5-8,CASSLAGTNTEAFF,TGTGCCAGCAGCTTGGCCGGAACGAACACTGAAGCTTTCTTT
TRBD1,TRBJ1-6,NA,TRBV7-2,CASSLVRGRHNSPLHF,TGTGCCAGCAGCTTAGTTAGGGGGCGACATAATTCACCCCTCCACTTT
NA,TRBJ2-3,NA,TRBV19,CASSSWIDVDTQYF,TGTGCCAGCTCCAGTTGGATCGACGTTGATACGCAGTATTTT